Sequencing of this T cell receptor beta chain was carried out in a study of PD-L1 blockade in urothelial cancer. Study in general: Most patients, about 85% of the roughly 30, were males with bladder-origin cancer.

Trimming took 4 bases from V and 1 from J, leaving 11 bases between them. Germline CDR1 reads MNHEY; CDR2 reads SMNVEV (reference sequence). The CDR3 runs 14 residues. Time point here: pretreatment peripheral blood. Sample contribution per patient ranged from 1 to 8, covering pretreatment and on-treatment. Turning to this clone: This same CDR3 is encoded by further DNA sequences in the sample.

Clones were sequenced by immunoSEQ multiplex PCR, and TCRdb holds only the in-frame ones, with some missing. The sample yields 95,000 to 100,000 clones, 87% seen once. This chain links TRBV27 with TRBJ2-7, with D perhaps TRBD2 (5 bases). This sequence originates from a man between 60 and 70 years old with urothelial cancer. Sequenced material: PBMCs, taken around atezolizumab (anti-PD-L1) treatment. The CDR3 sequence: CASSSGLSSYEQYF. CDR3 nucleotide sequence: TGTGCCAGCAGTTCCGGACTGAGTTCCTACGAGCAGTACTTC.